One and the same sample provided the 25 T cell receptor beta chains below, sequenced in a study of blood T cell repertoires in COVID-19. The assay was immunoSEQ multiplex PCR, and TCRdb's table has in-frame clones only and misses some. Among under 200,000 clones listed, 80% to 85% were seen once. Source material: peripheral blood. Receptors were obtained from a woman aged 65 to 85 with COVID-19, enrolled during active disease.

In this sample, this clone turned up once. The genes are TRBV7-9 and TRBJ1-6, with a possible D match to TRBD1 (6 bases). Germline assignment: CDR1 SEHNR and CDR2 FQNEAQ (reference sequence). The V end lost 4 bases, the J end lost 4 bases, and 8 bases lay between the germline ends. The CDR3 loop spans 14 amino acids. The CDR3 here is CASSSRGYNSPLHF. CDR3 nucleotide sequence: TGTGCCAGCAGCTCCAGGGGTTATAATTCACCCCTCCACTTT.

The V call is TRBV10-3, the J call TRBJ1-1; no firm D call. The CDR3 runs 14 residues. The germline CDR1 and CDR2 sequences are ENHRY and SYGVKD. Trimming pared 4 bases from V and 4 bases from J, leaving 13 bases between. The CDR3 DNA follows: TGTGCCATCAGTGTCCAGCGTGAATTCACTGAAGCTTTCTTT. Translating it yields CAISVQREFTEAFF.

The DNA for the CDR3 is TGTGCCAGCAGCCAAGTCGCCGGTGCCAAAAACATTCAGTACTTC. This gives the protein CASSQVAGAKNIQYF. The rearrangement joins TRBV3-1 (or the pseudogene TRBV3-2) to TRBJ2-4; unclear D gene. V shed 1 base and J shed 1 base, with 8 bases lying between them. The CDR3 runs to 15 residues. Looked up from germline, CDR1 is LGHDT and CDR2 is YNNKEL (reference sequence).

This CDR3 is CASSLSLTGSGELFF. The CDR3 DNA sequence: TGTGCCAGCTCACTTTCCCTGACTGGGTCCGGGGAGCTGTTTTTT. This chain connects TRBV18 to TRBJ2-2; no clear D gene. This CDR3 contains 15 residues. Deletions cut 4 bases from V and 6 bases from J, with 15 bases between. Germline V gives CDR1 KGHSH, CDR2 LQKENI.

This chain uses TRBV25-1 with TRBJ1-2, with TRBD1 as a possible D gene (6 bases). The germline V gene has CDR1 MGHDK and CDR2 SYGVNS. The V and J ends lost 5 bases and 7 bases respectively, with 11 bases between them. The CDR3 has 12 amino acids. The CDR3 sequence is CASSRQGLGYTF. The CDR3 region has the DNA TGTGCCAGCAGTCGGCAGGGGCTTGGCTACACCTTC.

The chain links TRBV19 to TRBJ1-2; D not certain. With 2 bases removed from V and 2 bases from J, the gap between germline ends came to 12 bases. This CDR3 spans 15 amino acids. Germline V gives CDR1 LNHDA, CDR2 SQIVND (reference sequence). This chain's CDR3 is CASSIHSWENYGYTF. The CDR3 nucleotides are TGTGCCAGTAGTATACATTCCTGGGAGAACTATGGCTACACCTTC.

The DNA of the CDR3 is TGTGCCAGCAGCTTGACTAGCGGGGTATACAATGAGCAGTTCTTC. The encoded protein is CASSLTSGVYNEQFF. V and J are TRBV7-2 and TRBJ2-1, with 11 positions matching TRBD2. Germline V gene data show CDR1 as SGHTA and CDR2 as FQGNSA. The CDR3 covers 15 residues. Germline trimming cut 3 bases from V and 4 bases from J; bases unmatched to any gene: 2.

The V call is TRBV5-1, the J call TRBJ2-2; no definite D call. The CDR3 totals 14 residues. Germline V lookup: CDR1 SGHRS, CDR2 YFSETQ. Between the trimmed V and J ends, which lost 4 bases and 4 bases, there was a span of 11 bases. The CDR3 nucleotides are TGCGCCAGCAGCCCGGATCCGGGCACCGGGGAGCTGTTTTTT. Amino acid sequence: CASSPDPGTGELFF.

This clone came up once. The gene calls are TRBV28 and TRBJ2-2; D may be TRBD1 (6 bases). The CDR3 has 13 residues. Looked up from germline, CDR1 is MDHEN and CDR2 is SYDVKM. The ends were cut back, 6 bases at V and 3 bases at J, with 8 bases in the middle. DNA for the CDR3: TGTGCCAGCAGATCAGGGGACACCGGGGAGCTGTTTTTT. Residues: CASRSGDTGELFF.

The rearrangement links TRBV18 to TRBJ2-3; 7 nucleotides agree with TRBD1. This CDR3 has 17 residues. With 2 bases clipped from V and 2 bases from J, the junction kept 10 bases outside the gene matches. Germline V gives CDR1 KGHSH, CDR2 LQKENI. In DNA, the CDR3 is TGTGCCAGCTCACCAAGAAAGACAGGGATACACACAGATACGCAGTATTTT. It codes for CASSPRKTGIHTDTQYF.

The chain combines TRBV30 with TRBJ2-2; TRBD1 matches 8 bases. Looked up from germline, CDR1 is GTSNPN and CDR2 is SVGIG (reference sequence). The CDR3 totals 15 residues. V shed 5 bases and J 5 bases; nucleotides not matched to a gene: 10. CDR3 nucleotides: TGTGCCTGGGACAGGGGTTTAGTGATTACCGGGGAGCTGTTTTTT. The encoded protein is CAWDRGLVITGELFF.

The J gene is TRBJ2-4, the V gene TRBV2, with 7 bases identical to TRBD2. Unmatched junction bases numbered 10, after V lost 8 bases and J lost 0 bases. In germline, CDR1 is SNHLY, CDR2 FYNNEI. This CDR3 is 16 amino acids long. CDR3 bases: TGTGCCAGCCTAAGGGAGGGGTACTTAGCCAAAAACATTCAGTACTTC. This codes for CASLREGYLAKNIQYF.

The rearrangement uses TRBV6-5 and TRBJ1-3, with D possibly being TRBD1 (6 bases). The CDR3 loop spans 14 amino acids. Germline V lookup: CDR1 MNHEY, CDR2 SVGAGI. Between the trimmed V and J ends, which lost 5 bases and 8 bases, there was a span of 16 bases. CDR3 residues: CASSPTNRVHTIYF. The CDR3 DNA follows: TGTGCCAGCAGTCCCACCAACAGGGTACACACCATATATTTT.

The chain couples TRBV5-1 to TRBJ1-3; 9 nucleotides align to TRBD1. CDR1 is SGHRS and CDR2 is YFSETQ in the germline V gene. The J segment lost 2 bases and the V segment lost 6 bases, leaving 12 bases of the junction unmatched. The CDR3 is 17 amino acids. CDR3 region: CASTPPPGQGTGNTIYF. For the CDR3, the DNA is TGCGCCAGCACCCCCCCTCCGGGACAGGGTACTGGAAACACCATATATTTT.

The V gene is TRBV28, the J gene TRBJ2-7; D unresolved. The V end was cut by 5 bases, the J end by 2 bases, with 13 bases between. The germline gives CDR1 MDHEN, CDR2 SYDVKM. This CDR3 has 14 amino acids. This CDR3 reads CASSLQQLPYEQYF. The CDR3 DNA reads TGTGCCAGCAGTCTTCAACAGCTTCCCTACGAGCAGTACTTC.

This chain connects TRBV11-2 to TRBJ2-3; a weak D match, TRBD2 (5 bases). V was cut by 2 bases and J by 8 bases, with 14 bases left in between. In germline, CDR1 is SGHAT, CDR2 FQNNGV. This CDR3 has 14 residues. The CDR3 here is CASSLRPGLATQYF. The CDR3 DNA reads as TGTGCCAGCAGCTTACGACCTGGGCTAGCTACGCAGTATTTT.

This chain links TRBV5-1 with TRBJ1-1, with 8 bases aligning to TRBD1. Germline trimming cut 0 bases from V and 3 bases from J; bases unmatched to any gene: 4. Germline CDR1 reads SGHRS; CDR2 reads YFSETQ. CDR3 length: 15 residues. CDR3 loop: CASSLDGQGHTEAFF. The CDR3 DNA reads as TGCGCCAGCAGCTTGGATGGACAGGGACACACTGAAGCTTTCTTT.

This clone was detected only once. V and J are TRBV18 and TRBJ2-5; 9 bases agree with TRBD1. Trimming cost V 3 bases and J 3 bases; bases outside gene matches: 5. Germline CDR1 KGHSH, CDR2 LQKENI. This CDR3 is 15 amino acids long. The CDR3 loop is CASSPTGGFEETQYF. CDR3 DNA sequence: TGTGCCAGCTCACCTACAGGGGGCTTCGAAGAGACCCAGTACTTC.

This sequence joins TRBV6-2 or TRBV6-3 and TRBJ1-6, with D unresolved. This CDR3 spans 13 amino acids. CDR1 MNHEY and CDR2 SVGEGT come from the germline V gene. Trimming pared 6 bases from V and 11 bases from J, leaving 14 bases between. CDR3: CASSRYLTAPLHF. CDR3 bases: TGTGCCAGCAGCCGTTATCTTACAGCACCCCTCCACTTT.

This clone was detected a few times. The chain has TRBV4-1 and TRBJ1-3; D is undetermined. Per germline, CDR1 MGHRA and CDR2 YSYEKL. Trimming stripped 0 bases from V and 8 bases from J, with 11 bases between. The CDR3 runs to 14 residues. Written as DNA, the CDR3 is TGCGCCAGCAGCCAAGAGCGGAGCCGTGACACCATATATTTT. Its translation is CASSQERSRDTIYF.

The chain couples TRBV19 to TRBJ2-3, with D possibly matching TRBD2 (7 bases). V dropped 10 bases and J dropped 4 bases, with 24 bases sitting between them. This CDR3 comprises 16 residues. Germline V gene lookup returns CDR1 LNHDA and CDR2 SQIVND (reference sequence). CDR3 sequence (DNA): TGTGCCACCACCCCCGGGGGGCCACTGGGCCCAGATACGCAGTATTTT. This gives the protein CATTPGGPLGPDTQYF.

The chain joins TRBV27 to TRBJ2-5; the D gene is possibly TRBD2 (6 bases). Trimming pared 6 bases from V and 4 bases from J, leaving 12 bases between. From germline, CDR1 is MNHEY and CDR2 SMNVEV (reference sequence). This CDR3 region has 13 residues. The CDR3 reads CASSGGLGETQYF. CDR3 sequence (DNA): TGTGCCAGCAGCGGAGGGCTCGGAGAGACCCAGTACTTC.

V usage is TRBV5-4 and J usage is TRBJ2-7, with D maybe TRBD1 (6 bases). V lost 3 bases and J 6 bases, leaving 16 bases between the germline ends. Germline values: CDR1 SGHNT, CDR2 YYREEE (reference sequence). CDR3 length: 14 amino acids. CDR3 protein: CASSSWTASGEQYF. Written as DNA, the CDR3 is TGTGCCAGCAGCTCCTGGACAGCCTCGGGCGAGCAGTACTTC.

The CDR3 region has the DNA TGTGCCTGGACCACAGGTTTATCTGGCTACACCTTC. Translation: CAWTTGLSGYTF. The genes are TRBV30 and TRBJ1-2, with D perhaps TRBD1 (5 bases). The germline gives CDR1 GTSNPN, CDR2 SVGIG (reference sequence). The CDR3 extends over 12 amino acids. The V end was cut by 4 bases, the J end by 7 bases, with 13 bases between.

The gene calls are TRBV6-5 and TRBJ1-1; D unclear. Trimming left V 5 bases short and J 4 bases short, with 14 bases between. This CDR3 has 14 amino acids. Germline V gene data show CDR1 as MNHEY and CDR2 as SVGAGI. The DNA for the CDR3 is TGTGCCAGCAGTCCGAGAAGAGGAGGCACTGAAGCTTTCTTT. Translated: CASSPRRGGTEAFF.